Reported below is one T cell receptor (beta chain). The antigen is unknown. The data originate from a study of cytomegalovirus exposure and HLA in healthy donors. Overall study context: A prior study identified 90 million to 120 million unique TCR beta sequences from roughly 180 million T cells.

With 5 bases clipped from V and 3 bases from J, the junction kept 6 bases outside the gene matches. Germline V lookup: CDR1 SEHNR, CDR2 FQNEAQ (reference sequence). The CDR3 has 14 residues. Whole-study findings and limits: Most subjects had HLA-A and HLA-B alleles reportedly predicted accurately by TCR beta sequences. For cytomegalovirus status, the classifier reportedly gave diagnoses with high specificity and sensitivity.

Researchers ran the PCR with 60 Vbeta and 13 Jbeta primers. TCRdb's copy holds only in-frame clones and misses some; the assay was immunoSEQ multiplex PCR. The table records approximately 140,000 clones, roughly 79% of them present only once. This TCR came from a woman aged 18-35 years in good health and CMV-seronegative. This chain joins TRBV7-9 and TRBJ2-7; 8 bases are a match to TRBD1. Sequencing was performed on PBMCs. CDR3 in amino acids: CASSPGTGVYEQYF. The CDR3 DNA reads TGTGCCAGCAGCCCCGGGACAGGAGTCTACGAGCAGTACTTC.